This T cell receptor beta chain was sequenced in a study of T cells in Graves' hyperthyroidism and ophthalmopathy. General observations from the study: Ophthalmopathy could be told apart from stable hyperthyroidism with a 13 V-J model.

Turning to this clonotype: Its antigen is unidentified.

Germline V gene lookup returns CDR1 SQVTM and CDR2 ANQGSEA. Trimming took 1 base from V and 7 from J, leaving 20 bases between them. The CDR3 has 15 residues. Amplification of TCR beta CDR3 regions was performed using RNA transcripts as template. The HTBI primer set served for first-round RT-PCR of the TCR CDR3. MiXCR, applied by TCRdb to the multiplex PCR reads, yields one record per CDR3 protein. The sample consists of a few hundred thousand distinct CDR3 sequences, under 60% of them appearing once. Sequences were obtained from peripheral blood or thyroid tissue (not recorded which). This rearrangement joins TRBV29-1 to TRBJ2-7; maybe TRBD2 (5 bases). The receptor was derived from a woman aged 18-29 years with Graves' hyperthyroidism. The CDR3 DNA is TGCAGCGTTGAAGGCGAGGAGGTGGGAGAACGAGAGCAGTACTTC. It specifies CSVEGEEVGEREQYF.